These 32 T cell receptor beta chains share one sample of origin, sequenced in a study of tumor-infiltrating lymphocytes in localized non-small cell lung cancer. Produced via immunoSEQ multiplex PCR; TCRdb's table is partial and in-frame only. Among about 3,000 clones listed, around 40% were seen once. The sequencing sample was made of uninvolved lung tissue not adjacent to the tumor. The receptors originated from a human donor with non-small cell lung cancer.

This chain uses TRBV7-2 with TRBJ1-6, with D perhaps TRBD1 (6 bases). Germline V CDR1 and CDR2: SGHTA, FQGNSA. The CDR3 is 15 amino acids. The V end lost 2 bases, the J end lost 10 bases, and 15 bases lay between the germline ends. The CDR3, as DNA: TGTGCCAGCAGCTTAATTGGGGGAGGGGGATCACCCCTCCACTTT. Residues: CASSLIGGGGSPLHF.

This chain uses TRBV2 with TRBJ2-5; 13 bases map to TRBD2. This CDR3 has 15 amino acids. Germline values: CDR1 SNHLY, CDR2 FYNNEI. V was pared by 7 bases and J by 3 bases, with 5 bases of the junction left unmatched. The CDR3 nucleotides are TGTGCCAGCACTGGACTAGCGGGGGCCAAAGAGACCCAGTACTTC. Translating gives CASTGLAGAKETQYF.

The gene calls are TRBV6-5 and TRBJ1-6, with D possibly TRBD1 on 6 matching bases. Deletions cut 5 bases from V and 9 bases from J, with 14 bases between. CDR1 is MNHEY, CDR2 SVGAGI, per germline. The CDR3 totals 14 residues. The CDR3 nucleotides read TGTGCCAGCAGTCAGGGACATCGGAGTTCACCCCTCCACTTT. Its translation is CASSQGHRSSPLHF.

The chain is built from TRBV4-1 and TRBJ2-6; TRBD2 agrees at 9 bases. CDR1 and CDR2 from the germline V gene are MGHRA and YSYEKL. The trim removed 0 bases at V and 2 bases at J, leaving 8 bases unmatched. This CDR3 region has 19 residues. The DNA of the CDR3 is TGCGCCAGCAGCCAAGATAAGGGCGGGGGGGCTACTGGGGCCAACGTCCTGACTTTC. Translated, it gives CASSQDKGGGATGANVLTF.

This chain joins TRBV30 and TRBJ1-1, with D uncertain. V was shortened by 4 bases and J by 1 base, with 4 bases between the two germline ends. The germline V gene encodes CDR1 GTSNPN and CDR2 SVGIG (reference sequence). The CDR3 spans 11 residues. CDR3 loop: CAWNRNTEAFF. In DNA form, the CDR3 reads TGTGCCTGGAACCGGAACACTGAAGCTTTCTTT. Full variable domain (missing parts from reference TRBV30 and TRBJ1-1): SQTIHQWPATLVQPVGSPLSLECTVEGTSNPNLYWYRQAAGRGLQLLFYSVGIGQISSEVPQNLSASRPQDRQFILSSKKLLLSDSGFYLCAWNRNTEAFFGQGTRLTVV.

This clone was detected a few times. This chain uses TRBV11-3 with TRBJ1-2; 7 bases fit TRBD1. The J segment lost 6 bases and the V segment lost 5 bases, leaving 12 bases of the junction unmatched. This CDR3 is built from 15 residues. Germline V gene sequence: CDR1 SGHNT, CDR2 YENEEA. The CDR3 bases are TGTGCCAGCAGCCCCCAAACCGACAGGGACCATGGCTACACCTTC. Amino acid sequence: CASSPQTDRDHGYTF.

The chain joins TRBV15 to TRBJ2-7, with D tentatively TRBD1 (5 bases). V was pared by 2 bases and J by 0 bases, with 11 bases between. The germline V gene encodes CDR1 LNHNV and CDR2 YYDKDF (reference sequence). This CDR3 is built from 15 residues. DNA for the CDR3: TGTGCCACCAGCAGAACCAGGGCGAGCTCCTACGAGCAGTACGTC. Translated: CATSRTRASSYEQYV.

This clone is large by share. The chain recombines TRBV29-1 with TRBJ1-1; D is possibly TRBD1 (6 bases). The germline V and J ends were trimmed by 6 bases and 2 bases, with 10 bases remaining between them. Germline values: CDR1 SQVTM, CDR2 ANQGSEA. This CDR3 has 12 amino acids. The CDR3 region is CSVKDSNTEAFF. The CDR3 DNA reads TGCAGCGTCAAGGACAGTAACACTGAAGCTTTCTTT.

This clone has more than one count but fewer than ten. This chain uses TRBV14 with TRBJ2-2; D could derive from TRBD1 or TRBD2 (6 bases each). Germline loops: CDR1 SGHDN, CDR2 FVKESK. This CDR3 has 19 residues. The V and J ends lost 0 bases and 5 bases respectively, with 22 bases between them. The CDR3 loop reads CASSQESAIGGLETGELFF. In DNA form, the CDR3 reads TGTGCCAGCAGCCAAGAATCGGCCATAGGGGGGCTGGAAACCGGGGAGCTGTTTTTT.

The chain recombines TRBV30 with TRBJ1-1; D not resolved. Trimming took off 0 bases at V and 1 base at J, with 9 bases between the two ends. Per the germline V gene, CDR1 is GTSNPN and CDR2 is SVGIG (reference sequence). The CDR3 runs 14 residues. CDR3 sequence (DNA): TGTGCCTGGAGTGTAACCCTGTCGAACACTGAAGCTTTCTTT. Translating gives CAWSVTLSNTEAFF.

This clone was detected once. The chain is built from TRBV28 and TRBJ1-5, with D tentatively TRBD1 (5 bases). Trimming took off 1 base at V and 4 bases at J, with 8 bases between the two ends. The CDR3 extends over 14 amino acids. Germline loops: CDR1 MDHEN, CDR2 SYDVKM. The CDR3 DNA reads TGTGCCAGCAGTTTATTCAGGGAAAATCAGCCCCAGCATTTT. This translates into CASSLFRENQPQHF.

This chain links TRBV19 with TRBJ2-7; D is perhaps TRBD1 (6 bases). CDR3 length: 14 amino acids. Germline V gene lookup returns CDR1 LNHDA and CDR2 SQIVND (reference sequence). Trimming cost V 1 base and J 3 bases, with 10 bases left between them. The CDR3 bases are TGTGCCAGTAGTATAGCAGGGGCCGGCTACGAGCAGTACTTC. This encodes CASSIAGAGYEQYF. Combining the CDR3 with reference TRBV19 and TRBJ2-7 gives the whole variable domain DGGITQSPKYLFRKEGQNVTLSCEQNLNHDAMYWYRQDPGQGLRLIYYSQIVNDFQKGDIAEGYSVSREKKESFPLTVTSAQKNPTAFYLCASSIAGAGYEQYFGPGTRLTVT.

The chain has TRBV5-3 and TRBJ2-7; either TRBD1 or TRBD2 may fit D (5 bases each). TRBV5-3 has ORF status, its function being uncertain. Trimming cost V 4 bases and J 2 bases, with 22 bases left between them. This CDR3 contains 17 residues. The CDR3 sequence is CARSKGPYRGGPYEQYF. The CDR3 DNA follows: TGTGCCAGAAGCAAGGGACCCTACCGGGGTGGGCCCTACGAGCAGTACTTC.

This clone was detected only once. The chain has TRBV14 and TRBJ2-2; D gene uncertain. V was cut by 0 bases and J by 4 bases, with 3 bases left in between. CDR1 is SGHDN and CDR2 is FVKESK in the germline V gene. The CDR3 loop spans 13 amino acids. For the CDR3, the DNA is TGTGCCAGCAGCCAAGAAACCACCGGGGAGCTGTTTTTT. This sequence encodes CASSQETTGELFF. The full variable domain, in which reference TRBV14 and TRBJ2-2 provide the parts outside the CDR3, is EAGVTQFPSHSVIEKGQTVTLRCDPISGHDNLYWYRRVMGKEIKFLLHFVKESKQDESGMPNNRFLAERTGGTYSTLKVQPAELEDSGVYFCASSQETTGELFFGEGSRLTVL.

This clone showed up just a few times. The chain has TRBV7-2 and TRBJ2-1; unclear D gene. CDR3 length: 14 residues. Trimming took 1 base from V and 8 from J, leaving 12 bases between them. Germline assignment: CDR1 SGHTA and CDR2 FQGNSA. CDR3 in amino acids: CASSLDGVLDEQFF. The CDR3 bases are TGTGCCAGCAGCTTAGATGGGGTCTTGGATGAGCAGTTCTTC.

The rearrangement uses TRBV9 and TRBJ2-5, with TRBD2 as a possible D gene (6 bases). Germline CDR1 and CDR2: SGDLS and YYNGEE. CDR3 length: 14 amino acids. Trimming left V 0 bases short and J 5 bases short, with 11 bases between. Here the CDR3 reads CASSVATGVETQYF. CDR3 DNA sequence: TGTGCCAGCAGCGTAGCTACGGGAGTTGAGACCCAGTACTTC.

This clone was detected only a few times. The chain's CDR3 is CASSLPTGANYGYTF. CDR3 nucleotides: TGTGCCAGCAGCTTACCGACAGGAGCTAACTATGGCTACACCTTC. The chain employs TRBV5-4 and TRBJ1-2, with D perhaps matching TRBD1 (6 bases). Trimming cost V 2 bases and J 0 bases, with 11 bases left between them. Per the germline V gene, CDR1 is SGHNT and CDR2 is YYREEE (reference sequence). This CDR3 has 15 amino acids.

The genes are TRBV4-3 and TRBJ2-3, with D possibly matching TRBD1 (5 bases). Germline values: CDR1 LGHNA, CDR2 YSLEER. The CDR3 is made up of 16 amino acids. Trimming removed 8 bases from V and 0 bases from J, with 18 bases in between. In DNA form, the CDR3 reads TGCGCCAGCTCCAAGACAGCTCCACTCAGCACAGATACGCAGTATTTT. Residues: CASSKTAPLSTDTQYF.

This rearrangement joins TRBV5-1 to TRBJ2-3; 10 positions match TRBD2. This CDR3 has 16 residues. V dropped 6 bases and J dropped 2; count of bases not matched to a gene: 9. Germline V gene data show CDR1 as SGHRS and CDR2 as YFSETQ. CDR3 loop: CASTLGGTSATDTQYF. The CDR3 DNA is TGCGCCAGCACCTTAGGGGGGACTAGCGCCACAGATACGCAGTATTTT.

The chain couples TRBV11-2 to TRBJ2-7; TRBD2 matches 10 bases. V shed 0 bases and J 1 base; nucleotides not matched to a gene: 9. CDR1 and CDR2 from the germline V gene are SGHAT and FQNNGV. The CDR3 extends over 18 amino acids. The CDR3 here is CASSLDRPSGSGSYEQYF. The CDR3, as DNA: TGTGCCAGCAGCTTAGACCGCCCTAGCGGGAGTGGTTCCTACGAGCAGTACTTC.

This clone was observed a few times. The J gene is TRBJ2-3, the V gene TRBV7-8, with D unresolved. Germline assignment: CDR1 SGHVS and CDR2 FQNEAQ. V was pared by 6 bases and J by 2 bases, with 15 bases between. The CDR3 has 15 amino acids. The CDR3 sequence: CASRTRLRATDTQYF. DNA for the CDR3: TGTGCCAGCAGAACGAGACTTCGGGCCACAGATACGCAGTATTTT.

This clone is medium-sized. The chain joins TRBV10-2 to TRBJ1-2, with 12 bases aligning to TRBD1. The CDR3 totals 15 residues. Unmatched junction bases numbered 8, after V lost 7 bases and J lost 5 bases. Per germline, CDR1 WSHSY and CDR2 SAAADI. CDR3 region: CASNPGQGAQYGYTF. Here the CDR3 DNA reads TGCGCCAGCAACCCGGGACAGGGGGCACAATATGGCTACACCTTC.

This clone has only one observation. The chain is built from TRBV28 and TRBJ1-5; 7 positions match TRBD1. V shed 3 bases, J shed 3 bases, and the junction held 5 bases outside the gene matches. The CDR3 has 15 amino acids. Germline CDR1 MDHEN, CDR2 SYDVKM. The CDR3: CASSFGDRFNQPQHF. DNA for the CDR3: TGTGCCAGCAGTTTTGGGGACAGATTCAATCAGCCCCAGCATTTT. The whole variable domain, filled in from reference TRBV28 and TRBJ1-5, reads DVKVTQSSRYLVKRTGEKVFLECVQDMDHENMFWYRQDPGLGLRLIYFSYDVKMKEKGDIPEGYSVSREKKERFSLILESASTNQTSMYLCASSFGDRFNQPQHFGDGTRLSIL.

The rearrangement uses TRBV9 and TRBJ2-5, with 9 nucleotides matching TRBD2. Germline V gene sequence: CDR1 SGDLS, CDR2 YYNGEE. There are 16 residues in the CDR3. The trim removed 0 bases at V and 3 bases at J, leaving 6 bases unmatched. The CDR3 loop is CASSVVPSGIKETQYF. The DNA for the CDR3 is TGTGCCAGCAGCGTAGTTCCTAGCGGGATTAAAGAGACCCAGTACTTC. Variable domain in full (rest from reference TRBV9 and TRBJ2-5): DSGVTQTPKHLITATGQRVTLRCSPRSGDLSVYWYQQSLDQGLQFLIQYYNGEERAKGNILERFSAQQFPDLHSELNLSSLELGDSALYFCASSVVPSGIKETQYFGPGTRLLVL.

This clone was counted only a few times. The gene calls are TRBV2 and TRBJ2-7, with 13 bases identical to TRBD2. This CDR3 is built from 15 residues. CDR1 and CDR2 (germline): SNHLY, FYNNEI. V lost 1 base and J lost 3; bases outside the gene matches: 0. The DNA of the CDR3 is TGTGCCAGCAGTGAAGGGACTAGCGGGAGCTACGAGCAGTACTTC. Translating it yields CASSEGTSGSYEQYF.

This clone is judged medium-sized (0.01 to 0.1%). The chain has TRBV4-2 and TRBJ2-2, with D perhaps TRBD1 (7 bases). V was clipped by 3 bases and J by 2 bases, with 10 bases between them. This CDR3 is built from 15 residues. From germline, CDR1 is LGHNA and CDR2 YNFKEQ. In DNA, the CDR3 is TGTGCCAGCAGCCAGCAGGGGGGCAACACCGGGGAGCTGTTTTTT. This codes for CASSQQGGNTGELFF.

The chain has TRBV7-8 and TRBJ2-7, with D tentatively TRBD1 (7 bases). Per germline, CDR1 SGHVS and CDR2 FQNEAQ. Deletions cut 5 bases from V and 1 base from J, with 15 bases between. The CDR3 loop spans 15 amino acids. Here the CDR3 DNA reads TGTGCCAGCAGCGCCTACAGGGGACTTTCCTACGAGCAGTACGTC. It encodes CASSAYRGLSYEQYV.

This sequence joins TRBV4-1 and TRBJ2-1; D tentatively fits TRBD1 or TRBD2 (6 bases each). The CDR3 loop spans 14 amino acids. Trimming removed 6 bases at V and 7 bases at J, with 16 bases between. CDR1 MGHRA and CDR2 YSYEKL come from the germline V gene. CDR3 sequence: CASRKGGVANEQFF. The CDR3 coding sequence is TGCGCCAGCAGGAAGGGGGGAGTTGCAAATGAGCAGTTCTTC.

The sample holds a few counts of this clone. The chain is built from TRBV7-7 and TRBJ2-2; 8 bases are a match to TRBD1. With 5 bases clipped from V and 6 bases from J, the junction kept 8 bases outside the gene matches. From germline, CDR1 is SSHAT and CDR2 FNYEAQ (reference sequence). The CDR3 consists of 15 residues. The CDR3 nucleotides are TGTGCCAGCAGCCCTACAGGGGGAAACTCCGGGGAGCTGTTTTTT. This sequence encodes CASSPTGGNSGELFF.

This clone was counted a single time. This chain connects TRBV11-1 to TRBJ2-7; 7 bases match TRBD1. Trimming cost V 3 bases and J 4 bases; bases outside gene matches: 9. CDR1 is SGHAT and CDR2 is FQDESV in the germline V gene (reference sequence). CDR3 length equals 15 residues. CDR3 protein: CASSLSRDRGYEQYF. CDR3 sequence (DNA): TGTGCCAGCAGCTTGAGTCGGGACAGAGGTTACGAGCAGTACTTC.

V is TRBV6-1 and J is TRBJ2-7; D call uncertain. CDR3 length: 13 amino acids. Germline CDR1 is MNHNS and CDR2 is SASEGT. Trimming shortened V by 4 bases and J by 3 bases, and 10 bases separated the two germline ends. CDR3 protein: CASSVDIFYEQYF. In DNA, the CDR3 is TGTGCCAGCAGTGTTGACATCTTCTACGAGCAGTACTTC.

This clone was recorded a few times. CDR3: CASSPGQGTAYEQYF. Here the CDR3 DNA reads TGCGCCAGCAGCCCCGGACAGGGAACGGCCTACGAGCAGTACTTC. The chain couples TRBV5-1 to TRBJ2-7; 8 nucleotides agree with TRBD1. The CDR3 length is 15 residues. In germline, CDR1 is SGHRS, CDR2 YFSETQ. The trim removed 4 bases at V and 2 bases at J, leaving 8 bases unmatched.